What follows are 28 T cell receptor beta chains derived from one specimen sequenced in a study of shared clonotypes between healthy human individuals. TCRdb's table, derived via immunoSEQ multiplex PCR, lists solely in-frame clones and lacks some. The data show 2.3 million or so clones, 80% to 95% seen once. The specimen sequenced was naive CD4+ T cells from PBMCs. Subset in this sample: CD45RA+ positively selected. These TCRs come from a man between 18 and 29 years old in good health. Some clones in this sample may be carry-over from other donors' samples.

The chain carries TRBV19 and TRBJ2-7, with TRBD1 matching 7 bases. The germline gives CDR1 LNHDA, CDR2 SQIVND (reference sequence). This CDR3 region has 14 residues. V lost 6 bases, J lost 4 bases, and 9 bases stayed unmatched. This CDR3 reads CASRAPGQAYEQYF. The CDR3 DNA is TGTGCCAGTAGGGCCCCCGGACAGGCGTACGAGCAGTACTTC.

The genes are TRBV6-5 and TRBJ2-7, with D perhaps TRBD2 (5 bases). V was trimmed by 0 bases and J by 4 bases, leaving 13 bases between them. The CDR3 length is 15 residues. Per the germline V gene, CDR1 is MNHEY and CDR2 is SVGAGI. The CDR3 coding sequence is TGTGCCAGCAGTTACTCGGAGGCTTTCGCGTACGAGCAGTACTTC. Encoded protein: CASSYSEAFAYEQYF.

About this clone itself: The sample holds other DNA sequences that translate to the same CDR3. The V call is TRBV7-2, the J call TRBJ2-7; TRBD2 is a possible D gene (6 bases). CDR3 length equals 15 residues. Looked up from germline, CDR1 is SGHTA and CDR2 is FQGNSA. V was trimmed by 2 bases and J by 0 bases, leaving 11 bases between them. As DNA, the CDR3 is TGTGCCAGCAGCTTAATGGGGGGAGGCTCCTACGAGCAGTACTTC. Protein: CASSLMGGGSYEQYF.

This clone was seen more than once but under ten times. The chain combines TRBV30 with TRBJ1-4, with D hard to call. The CDR3 runs to 13 residues. The V and J ends lost 0 bases and 7 bases respectively, with 9 bases between them. Germline V gene sequence: CDR1 GTSNPN, CDR2 SVGIG (reference sequence). For the CDR3, the DNA is TGTGCCTGGAGTGTAAGCAGTCCTGAAAAACTGTTTTTT. Residues: CAWSVSSPEKLFF.

This chain uses TRBV7-9 with TRBJ1-3; D not certain. This CDR3 is built from 15 residues. Trimming stripped 0 bases from V and 0 bases from J, with 6 bases between. Germline CDR1 reads SEHNR; CDR2 reads FQNEAQ (reference sequence). Here the CDR3 reads CASSLAGNSGNTIYF. DNA for the CDR3: TGTGCCAGCAGCTTAGCGGGCAACTCTGGAAACACCATATATTTT.

This chain joins TRBV6-4 and TRBJ2-7; 8 bases agree with TRBD2. V was pared by 10 bases and J by 0 bases, with 11 bases of the junction left unmatched. Germline V gene lookup returns CDR1 MRHNA and CDR2 SNTAGT. This CDR3 spans 15 amino acids. The CDR3 region has the DNA TGTGCCACCACCTCCAAGCGGGGGAGCTCCTACGAGCAGTACTTC. Its translation is CATTSKRGSSYEQYF.

This clone has only one observation. The chain has TRBV28 and TRBJ2-2, with TRBD2 matching over 13 bases. The V segment lost 2 bases and the J segment 7 bases; nucleotides outside the gene matches: 7. Germline CDR1 and CDR2: MDHEN and SYDVKM. This CDR3 contains 17 residues. The CDR3 region is CASSLPRLAGGGGELFF. CDR3 sequence (DNA): TGTGCCAGCAGTTTACCCAGACTAGCGGGAGGAGGCGGGGAGCTGTTTTTT.

This rearrangement joins TRBV7-8 to TRBJ1-5; D gene unclear. CDR1 and CDR2 (germline): SGHVS, FQNEAQ. The ends were cut back, 2 bases at V and 9 bases at J, with 11 bases in the middle. This CDR3 is built from 13 residues. CDR3 DNA sequence: TGTGCCAGCAGCTTAACATCTAGTGGGCCCCAGCATTTT. This codes for CASSLTSSGPQHF.

In regard to this clone: The same CDR3 arises from other DNA sequences in this sample as well. The V call is TRBV11-3, the J call TRBJ2-5; D is undetermined. CDR1 is SGHNT and CDR2 is YENEEA in the germline V gene. The CDR3 covers 13 residues. Trimming took off 1 base at V and 2 bases at J, with 5 bases between the two ends. DNA for the CDR3: TGTGCCAGCAGCTTAGGCCAGCAAGAGACCCAGTACTTC. Its translation is CASSLGQQETQYF.

The V and J genes are TRBV29-1 and TRBJ1-2; D gene uncertain. The germline V gene has CDR1 SQVTM and CDR2 ANQGSEA. The length of the CDR3 is 11 residues. Deletions cut 7 bases from V and 8 bases from J, with 14 bases between. The CDR3 spells CSASTYGGYTF. In DNA, the CDR3 is TGCAGCGCCAGCACATACGGAGGCTACACCTTC.

The rearrangement joins TRBV1 to TRBJ1-5. TRBV1 is recorded as a pseudogene. The CDR3 has 16 residues. CDR3 DNA sequence: TGCACCAGCAGCCTCCGCGGGACGGCCAGCAATCAGCCCCAGCATTTT. Protein product: CTSSLRGTASNQPQHF.

The chain uses TRBV11-2 and TRBJ2-7; no definite D call. V was pared by 2 bases and J by 9 bases, with 17 bases between. The CDR3 contains 14 residues. Germline V gene sequence: CDR1 SGHAT, CDR2 FQNNGV. CDR3 region: CASSLFSGDTRQYF. Written as DNA, the CDR3 is TGTGCCAGCAGCTTATTTAGTGGAGATACGAGGCAGTACTTC. The full variable domain, rest sourced from reference TRBV11-2 and TRBJ2-7, is EAGVAQSPRYKIIEKRQSVAFWCNPISGHATLYWYQQILGQGPKLLIQFQNNGVVDDSQLPKDRFSAERLKGVDSTLKIQPAKLEDSAVYLCASSLFSGDTRQYFGPGTRLTVT.

The chain recombines TRBV4-1 with TRBJ2-7; tentative D call: TRBD1 (6 bases). The germline CDR1 and CDR2 sequences are MGHRA and YSYEKL. Trimming cost V 3 bases and J 3 bases, with 9 bases left between them. CDR3 size: 13 residues. In nucleotides, the CDR3 is TGCGCCAGCAGCCAGCGACAGGACTACGAGCAGTACTTC. Protein: CASSQRQDYEQYF.

The chain couples TRBV19 to TRBJ1-1; D is ambiguous. With 1 base removed from V and 8 bases from J, the gap between germline ends came to 14 bases. In germline, CDR1 is LNHDA, CDR2 SQIVND (reference sequence). This CDR3 has 14 amino acids. Here the CDR3 DNA reads TGTGCCAGTAGTATAGCATTCCGGAAACAAGAAGCTTTCTTT. Its protein product is CASSIAFRKQEAFF.

This chain uses TRBV9 with TRBJ2-2; perhaps D is TRBD1 or TRBD2 (5 bases each). The CDR3 spans 15 residues. CDR1 is SGDLS, CDR2 YYNGEE, per germline. The V end lost 4 bases, the J end lost 3 bases, and 13 bases lay between the germline ends. CDR3 region: CASSSYTGHTGELFF. CDR3 sequence (DNA): TGTGCCAGCAGCTCCTACACGGGACACACCGGGGAGCTGTTTTTT.

The CDR3: CASKQGWDYGYTF. CDR3 DNA: TGTGCCAGCAAGCAAGGGTGGGACTATGGCTACACCTTC. The chain is built from TRBV6-4 and TRBJ1-2; D is unclear. Trimming removed 7 bases at V and 3 bases at J, with 12 bases between. Germline assignment: CDR1 MRHNA and CDR2 SNTAGT. This CDR3 region has 13 residues.

The gene calls are TRBV5-6 and TRBJ1-2; TRBD1 is a possible D gene (5 bases). Germline CDR1 and CDR2: SGHDT and YYEEEE. This CDR3 spans 17 amino acids. V lost 2 bases, J lost 0 bases, and 17 bases lay in between. The CDR3 DNA reads TGTGCCAGCAGCTTTGGGCCCTTTGGGGGAGCTAACTATGGCTACACCTTC. It encodes CASSFGPFGGANYGYTF.

The rearrangement joins TRBV6-5 to TRBJ1-5; possible D gene TRBD1, 6 bases. CDR1 and CDR2 from the germline V gene are MNHEY and SVGAGI. The CDR3 consists of 15 residues. The V gene lost 6 bases and the J gene lost 0 bases, with 12 bases spanning the gap. Here the CDR3 DNA reads TGTGCCAGCAGGCCGTGGGACAATAGCAATCAGCCCCAGCATTTT. It yields the protein CASRPWDNSNQPQHF.

The V call is TRBV29-1, the J call TRBJ2-2; 7 bases match TRBD1. This CDR3 spans 14 amino acids. CDR1 is SQVTM, CDR2 ANQGSEA, per germline. J was trimmed by 4 bases and V by 3 bases; bases with no gene match: 5. The DNA for the CDR3 is TGCAGCGTTGATAAGGGACAGTCCACCGGGGAGCTGTTTTTT. It translates to CSVDKGQSTGELFF.

The gene calls are TRBV6-5 and TRBJ1-2, with 7 bases aligning to TRBD1. Germline CDR1 MNHEY, CDR2 SVGAGI. The V segment lost 5 bases and the J segment 5 bases; nucleotides outside the gene matches: 8. The CDR3 has 14 amino acids. The CDR3 loop reads CASSPPGGGYGYTF. The CDR3, as DNA: TGTGCCAGCAGTCCCCCAGGGGGAGGGTATGGCTACACCTTC.

The CDR3 sequence: CASAKYGQGYGYTF. CDR3 in DNA: TGTGCCAGCGCCAAATACGGACAGGGGTACGGCTACACCTTC. This chain joins TRBV7-2 and TRBJ1-2, with 9 bases that match TRBD1. From germline, CDR1 is SGHTA and CDR2 FQGNSA. The CDR3 totals 14 residues. After removal of 8 bases from V and 8 bases from J, the junction contained 12 bases not matched to a gene.

The chain uses TRBV11-2 and TRBJ2-1; D is undetermined. V was clipped by 3 bases and J by 7 bases, with 13 bases between them. The CDR3 has 14 residues. Germline V gene lookup returns CDR1 SGHAT and CDR2 FQNNGV. The CDR3 bases are TGTGCCAGCAGCTTCGGCCCCGCAGCTAATGAGCAGTTCTTC. This sequence encodes CASSFGPAANEQFF.

The chain is built from TRBV5-8 and TRBJ2-7; D tentatively fits TRBD1 or TRBD2 (6 bases each). The germline CDR1 and CDR2 sequences are SGHTS and YDEGEE. The CDR3 is made up of 15 amino acids. V dropped 1 base and J dropped 2 bases, with 13 bases sitting between them. The CDR3 loop is CASSLFGGRPYEQYF. Here the CDR3 DNA reads TGTGCCAGCAGCTTGTTTGGGGGGCGCCCCTACGAGCAGTACTTC.

V and J are TRBV28 and TRBJ2-7, with unresolved D. Trimming cost V 2 bases and J 2 bases, with 16 bases left between them. In germline, CDR1 is MDHEN, CDR2 SYDVKM. The CDR3 spans 16 residues. The CDR3 nucleotides are TGTGCCAGCAGTTTACGCGTGGGCGCATACCCCTACGAGCAGTACTTC. Its translation is CASSLRVGAYPYEQYF.

The chain joins TRBV6-6 to TRBJ1-5; D not resolved. The CDR3 is 12 residues long. V was shortened by 6 bases and J by 5 bases, with 8 bases between the two germline ends. In germline, CDR1 is MNHNY, CDR2 SVGAGI (reference sequence). The CDR3 protein is CASSVSDQPQHF. In nucleotides, the CDR3 is TGTGCCAGCAGCGTCTCAGATCAGCCCCAGCATTTT.

The chain links TRBV7-2 to TRBJ2-1; 7 bases line up with TRBD2. Trimming took 7 bases from V and 0 from J; bases not matched to a gene: 6. The CDR3 consists of 15 residues. CDR1 and CDR2 from the germline V gene are SGHTA and FQGNSA. The CDR3 sequence: CASTLAVSSYNEQFF. Written as DNA, the CDR3 is TGTGCCAGCACCCTAGCGGTTAGCTCCTACAATGAGCAGTTCTTC.

This clone was seen once. V gene TRBV30 combines with J gene TRBJ2-7; TRBD2 matches 8 bases. This CDR3 is built from 12 residues. The ends lost 5 bases at V and 3 bases at J; junction bases unmatched: 3. Germline CDR1 reads GTSNPN; CDR2 reads SVGIG (reference sequence). The CDR3 bases are TGTGCCTGGGCGGGAGGTAACTACGAGCAGTACTTC. Encoded protein: CAWAGGNYEQYF.

J is TRBJ1-5 and V is TRBV6-6; TRBD1 agrees at 8 bases. Germline values: CDR1 MNHNY, CDR2 SVGAGI (reference sequence). This CDR3 is 15 amino acids long. V lost 0 bases and J lost 7; bases outside the gene matches: 5. The chain's CDR3 is CASSYSTGGQQPQHF. CDR3 nucleotide sequence: TGTGCCAGCAGTTACTCAACAGGGGGTCAACAGCCCCAGCATTTT.